These 2 T cell receptor beta chains originate from one sample sequenced in a study of blood T cell repertoires in COVID-19 (dated by TCRdb to 2020 to 2021). The method behind the library was the immunoSEQ multiplex PCR assay. The table comes from immuneACCESS by way of TCRdb, which keeps in-frame sequences with V and J called. Part of the clones is missing from these tables; in studies checked, under half for an unresolved V gene and the rest for unknown reasons. This sample holds 150,000 to 250,000 clones; roughly four fifths were observed only once. Clones ranked in the top ten supply around 7% of the sample. The sequencing sample was made of PBMCs or T cells enriched from blood (not recorded which). The receptors derive from a man in his forties who had recovered from COVID-19.

This chain joins TRBV2 and TRBJ2-5; D is uncertain. The CDR3 is made up of 17 amino acids. Germline lookup yields CDR1 SNHLY and CDR2 FYNNEI. Trimming removed 3 bases from V and 2 bases from J, with 19 bases in between. The CDR3 sequence: CASSESLNSFQQETQYF. In DNA, the CDR3 is TGTGCCAGCAGTGAGTCCCTAAACAGTTTCCAGCAAGAGACCCAGTACTTC.

The rearrangement joins TRBV3-1 (or the pseudogene TRBV3-2) to TRBJ1-1, with D maybe TRBD1 (5 bases). V lost 1 base and J 5 bases, leaving 14 bases between the germline ends. Germline V gene data show CDR1 as LGHDT and CDR2 as YNNKEL (reference sequence). This CDR3 region has 15 residues. Here the CDR3 DNA reads TGTGCCAGCAGCCAAGGACCCCTAGGGGCTACTGAAGCTTTCTTT. Protein: CASSQGPLGATEAFF.